These T cell receptor beta chains were read from a single sample in a study of blood T cell repertoires in COVID-19. Sequenced by immunoSEQ multiplex PCR; TCRdb stores in-frame clones only, minus some. This sample carries over 200,000 clones, roughly 90% of them seen once, and the ten largest clones take about 0.7%. Sequencing was carried out using peripheral blood. The receptors stem from a human donor in a cohort sampled during active COVID-19. Both conserved end residues are part of each CDR3. The D gene is left open where the match is weak. Only part of the rows carry a size: once, few, many, or a class if the clone is expanded.

j_call clone_size d_call v_call cdr3_aa cdr3_nt
TRBJ2-3 . . TRBV5-4 CASSPQAPRVSTDTQYF TGTGCCAGCAGCCCACAAGCCCCTAGAGTTAGCACAGATACGCAGTATTTT
TRBJ1-2 once TRBD1 TRBV28 CASSSTGVSYGYTF TGTGCCAGCAGTTCGACAGGGGTTTCCTATGGCTACACCTTC
TRBJ2-7 . TRBD2 TRBV7-2 CASSLGTSGNYEQYF TGTGCCAGCAGCTTGGGAACTAGCGGGAACTACGAGCAGTACTTC
TRBJ2-7 . . TRBV14 CASSQERSGYEQYF TGTGCCAGCAGCCAAGAAAGGTCAGGTTACGAGCAGTACTTC
TRBJ2-7 . . TRBV6-2/TRBV6-3 CASSYPSHEQYF TGTGCCAGCAGTTACCCCTCTCACGAGCAGTACTTC
TRBJ2-7 . TRBD2 TRBV9 CASSARLADEQYF TGTGCCAGCAGCGCCCGACTAGCGGACGAGCAGTACTTC
TRBJ2-7 . . TRBV19 CASSTRVSSYEQYF TGTGCCAGTAGTACTAGAGTTAGCTCCTACGAGCAGTACTTC
TRBJ2-7 . TRBD1 TRBV4-2 CASSQDPPTGPLGEQYF TGTGCCAGCAGCCAAGATCCTCCGACAGGGCCCTTAGGGGAGCAGTACTTC
TRBJ2-5 . TRBD2 TRBV5-4 CASSPGAGGYQETQYF TGTGCCAGCAGTCCGGGAGCGGGAGGCTACCAAGAGACCCAGTACTTC
TRBJ1-4 . . TRBV30 CAWRKGATNEKLFF TGTGCCTGGAGGAAGGGGGCAACTAATGAAAAACTGTTTTTT
TRBJ2-3 . . TRBV7-3 CASSLMGGSLSTDTQYF TGTGCCAGCAGCTTAATGGGAGGTTCCCTGAGCACAGATACGCAGTATTTT
TRBJ2-5 . . TRBV6-2/TRBV6-3 CASSSVRDIPVRPPYF TGTGCCAGCAGTTCCGTCCGGGACATACCAGTCCGACCTCCATACTTC
TRBJ1-1 . TRBD1 TRBV9 CASSVQGQGLSDTEAFF TGTGCCAGCAGCGTCCAGGGACAGGGTTTAAGCGACACTGAAGCTTTCTTT
TRBJ1-5 few TRBD1 TRBV10-3 CAIRGGDRDQPQHF TGTGCCATCCGGGGTGGGGACAGGGATCAGCCCCAGCATTTT
TRBJ2-5 once . TRBV5-4 CASSLEQGRETQYF TGTGCCAGCAGCCTCGAACAGGGACGAGAGACCCAGTACTTC
TRBJ2-4 . . TRBV11-3 CASSRETTQYF TGTGCCAGCAGCAGGGAGACCACCCAGTACTTC
TRBJ1-4 . . TRBV7-2 CASSPRHPSGEKLFF TGTGCCAGCAGCCCAAGACACCCCTCCGGTGAAAAACTGTTTTTT
TRBJ2-7 . . TRBV30 CACSESYEQYF TGTGCCTGTAGCGAGTCCTACGAGCAGTACTTC
TRBJ2-7 . TRBD2 TRBV20-1 CSASSGSGTGEQYF TGCAGTGCTAGTTCGGGTAGCGGGACGGGGGAGCAGTACTTC
TRBJ2-7 . TRBD2 TRBV12-3/TRBV12-4 CASSRGGSEQYF TGTGCCAGCAGCCGGGGGGGGAGCGAGCAGTACTTC
TRBJ1-6 . . TRBV9 CASSVEQGFSPLHF TGTGCCAGCAGCGTTGAGCAGGGTTTTTCACCCCTCCACTTT
TRBJ1-3 . . TRBV7-2 CASSLFTVSGNTIYF TGTGCCAGCAGCCTCTTCACGGTCTCTGGAAACACCATATATTTT
TRBJ1-3 . . TRBV14 CASSQEGGAGNTIYF TGTGCCAGCAGCCAAGAGGGAGGGGCTGGAAACACCATATATTTT
TRBJ2-3 . TRBD1 TRBV7-2 CASSLDRGLTDTQYF TGTGCCAGCAGCTTAGACAGGGGGTTAACAGATACGCAGTATTTT
TRBJ2-7 . . TRBV4-1 CASSQEHLYEQYF TGCGCCAGCAGCCAAGAACACCTCTACGAGCAGTACTTC
TRBJ2-7 . . TRBV4-3 CASSQVGTLEQYF TGCGCCAGCAGCCAAGTGGGGACACTCGAGCAGTACTTC
TRBJ1-4 . TRBD1 TRBV9 CASSVGTGINEKLFF TGTGCCAGCAGCGTAGGGACAGGGATTAATGAAAAACTGTTTTTT
TRBJ1-1 . TRBD1 TRBV2 CASRPRDRGEAFF TGTGCCAGCAGACCCCGGGACAGGGGTGAAGCTTTCTTT
TRBJ1-1 few . TRBV19 CASASLDRLYTEAFF TGTGCCAGTGCCTCGCTAGACAGGTTGTACACTGAAGCTTTCTTT
TRBJ1-1 . . TRBV11-2 CASSTPGGYTEAFF TGTGCCAGCAGCACCCCCGGGGGATACACTGAAGCTTTCTTT
TRBJ2-7 few . TRBV5-4 CASSPDRNEQYF TGTGCCAGCAGTCCCGACAGAAACGAGCAGTACTTC
TRBJ2-7 . TRBD1 TRBV9 CASSVEGDRGDEQYF TGTGCCAGCAGCGTAGAGGGGGACAGGGGGGACGAGCAGTACTTC
TRBJ2-2 . . TRBV5-1 CASSLTLANTGELFF TGCGCCAGCAGCTTGACACTAGCGAACACCGGGGAGCTGTTTTTT
TRBJ1-4 few TRBD1 TRBV28 CASIDTGEKNEKLFF TGTGCCAGCATCGACACAGGGGAGAAGAATGAAAAACTGTTTTTT
TRBJ2-7 . TRBD2 TRBV6-5 CASRDTSGADYEQYF TGTGCCAGCAGGGATACTAGCGGGGCGGACTACGAGCAGTACTTC
TRBJ1-2 . TRBD1 TRBV13 CASSSGTEDYGYTF TGTGCCAGCAGCTCCGGGACAGAAGATTATGGCTACACCTTC